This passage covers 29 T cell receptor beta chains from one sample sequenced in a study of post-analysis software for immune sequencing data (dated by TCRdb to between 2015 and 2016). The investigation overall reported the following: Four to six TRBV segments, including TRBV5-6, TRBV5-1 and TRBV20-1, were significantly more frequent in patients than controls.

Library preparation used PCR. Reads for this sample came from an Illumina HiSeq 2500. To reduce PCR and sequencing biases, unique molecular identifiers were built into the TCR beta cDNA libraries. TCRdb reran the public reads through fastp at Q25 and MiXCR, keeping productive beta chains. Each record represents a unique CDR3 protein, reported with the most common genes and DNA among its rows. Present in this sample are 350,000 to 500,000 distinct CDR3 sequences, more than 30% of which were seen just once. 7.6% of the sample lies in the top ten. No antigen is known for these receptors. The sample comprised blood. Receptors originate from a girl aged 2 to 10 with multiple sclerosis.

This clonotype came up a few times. CDR3 sequence reads: CASSRPGQGDQETQYF. In DNA, the CDR3 is TGTGCCAGCAGCCGCCCGGGACAGGGGGATCAAGAGACCCAGTACTTC. The rearrangement uses TRBV28 and TRBJ2-5; 11 bases fit TRBD1. V was clipped by 6 bases and J by 2 bases; unmatched bases: 8. In germline, CDR1 is MDHEN, CDR2 SYDVKM. The CDR3 is 16 residues long.

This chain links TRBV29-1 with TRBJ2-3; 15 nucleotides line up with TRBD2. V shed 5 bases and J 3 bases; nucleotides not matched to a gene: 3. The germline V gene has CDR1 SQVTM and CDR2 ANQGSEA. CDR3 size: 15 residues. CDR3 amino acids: CSVYGLAGGTDTQYF. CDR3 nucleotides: TGCAGCGTTTACGGACTAGCGGGAGGGACAGATACGCAGTATTTT.

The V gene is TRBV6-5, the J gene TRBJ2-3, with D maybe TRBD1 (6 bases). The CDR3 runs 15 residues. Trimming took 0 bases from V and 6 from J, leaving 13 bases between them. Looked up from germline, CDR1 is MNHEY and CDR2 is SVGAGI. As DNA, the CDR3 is TGTGCCAGCAGTTACTCGGAGTTGGGGGCGGATACGCAGTATTTT. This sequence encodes CASSYSELGADTQYF.

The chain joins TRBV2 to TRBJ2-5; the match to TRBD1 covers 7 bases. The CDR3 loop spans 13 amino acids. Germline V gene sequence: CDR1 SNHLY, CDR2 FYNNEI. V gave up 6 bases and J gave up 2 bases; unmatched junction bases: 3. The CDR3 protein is CASSGDSQETQYF. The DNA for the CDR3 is TGTGCCAGCAGCGGGGACAGTCAAGAGACCCAGTACTTC. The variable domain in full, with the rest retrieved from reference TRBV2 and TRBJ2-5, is EPEVTQTPSHQVTQMGQEVILRCVPISNHLYFYWYRQILGQKVEFLVSFYNNEISEKSEIFDDQFSVERPDGSNFTLKIRSTKLEDSAMYFCASSGDSQETQYFGPGTRLLVL.

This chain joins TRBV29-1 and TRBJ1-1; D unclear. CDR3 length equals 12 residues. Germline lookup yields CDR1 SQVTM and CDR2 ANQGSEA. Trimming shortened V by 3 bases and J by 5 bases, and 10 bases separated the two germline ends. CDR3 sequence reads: CSVEEGGTEAFF. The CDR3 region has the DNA TGCAGCGTTGAGGAGGGTGGAACTGAAGCTTTCTTT.

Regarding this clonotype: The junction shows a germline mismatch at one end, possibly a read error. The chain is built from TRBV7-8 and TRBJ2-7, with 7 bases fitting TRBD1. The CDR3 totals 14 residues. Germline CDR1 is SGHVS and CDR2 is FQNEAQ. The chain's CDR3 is CASRLQGPGYGQYF. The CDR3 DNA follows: TGTGCCAGCAGACTACAGGGGCCTGGCTACGGGCAGTACTTC.

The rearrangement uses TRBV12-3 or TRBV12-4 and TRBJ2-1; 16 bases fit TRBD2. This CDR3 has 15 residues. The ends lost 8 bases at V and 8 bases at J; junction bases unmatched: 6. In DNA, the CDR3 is TGTGCCAGCCTCCCGGGACTAGCGGGAGGGTATGAGCAGTTCTTC. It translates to CASLPGLAGGYEQFF.

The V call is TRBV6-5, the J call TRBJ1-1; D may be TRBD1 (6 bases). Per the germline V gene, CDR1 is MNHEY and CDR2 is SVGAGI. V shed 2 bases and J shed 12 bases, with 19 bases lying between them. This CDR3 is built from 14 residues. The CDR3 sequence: CASSYPSPTGTPFF. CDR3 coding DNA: TGTGCCAGCAGTTACCCCAGCCCAACAGGGACCCCTTTCTTT.

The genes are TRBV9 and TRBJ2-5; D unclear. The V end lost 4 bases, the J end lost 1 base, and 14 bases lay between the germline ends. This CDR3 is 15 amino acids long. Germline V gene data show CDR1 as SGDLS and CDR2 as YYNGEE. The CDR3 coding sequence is TGTGCCAGCAGCCCCCGGACGGCGAGCCAAGAGACCCAGTACTTC. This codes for CASSPRTASQETQYF.

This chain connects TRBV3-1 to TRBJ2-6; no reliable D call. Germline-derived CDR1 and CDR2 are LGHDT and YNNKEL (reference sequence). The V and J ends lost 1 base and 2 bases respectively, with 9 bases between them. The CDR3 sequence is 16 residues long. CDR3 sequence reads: CASSQAVSAGANVLTF. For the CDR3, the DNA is TGTGCCAGCAGCCAAGCGGTGTCGGCTGGGGCCAACGTCCTGACTTTC.

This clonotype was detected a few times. CDR3 nucleotides: TGTGCCAGCAGCCGGCAGCTTGGGGCCAACGTCCTGACTTTC. It is translated as CASSRQLGANVLTF. The chain carries TRBV14 and TRBJ2-6; no definite D call. With 4 bases removed from V and 3 bases from J, the gap between germline ends came to 7 bases. This CDR3 contains 14 residues. Germline CDR1 is SGHDN and CDR2 is FVKESK. The whole variable domain, remainder taken from reference TRBV14 and TRBJ2-6, is EAGVTQFPSHSVIEKGQTVTLRCDPISGHDNLYWYRRVMGKEIKFLLHFVKESKQDESGMPNNRFLAERTGGTYSTLKVQPAELEDSGVYFCASSRQLGANVLTFGAGSRLTVL.

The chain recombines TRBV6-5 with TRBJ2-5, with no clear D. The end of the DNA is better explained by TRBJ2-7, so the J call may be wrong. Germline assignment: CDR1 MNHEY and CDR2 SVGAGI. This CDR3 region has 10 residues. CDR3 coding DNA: TGTGCCAGCAGTACAGACGAGCAGTACTTC. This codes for CASSTDEQYF.

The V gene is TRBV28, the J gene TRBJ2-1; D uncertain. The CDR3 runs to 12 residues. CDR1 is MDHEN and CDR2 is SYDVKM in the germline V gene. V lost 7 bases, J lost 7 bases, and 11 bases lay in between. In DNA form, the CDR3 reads TGTGCCAGCACCCCTCGGCGGAATGAGCAGTTCTTC. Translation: CASTPRRNEQFF.

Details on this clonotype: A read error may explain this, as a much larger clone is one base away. CDR3 coding DNA: TGTGCCAGCAGTTTAGAAGGGACTAGCGGGAGGGCCAGGTTCTTC. It codes for CASSLEGTSGRARFF. V gene TRBV12-3 or TRBV12-4 combines with J gene TRBJ2-1; 16 nucleotides agree with TRBD2. This CDR3 has 15 amino acids. Trimming took 1 base from V and 15 from J; bases not matched to a gene: 6.

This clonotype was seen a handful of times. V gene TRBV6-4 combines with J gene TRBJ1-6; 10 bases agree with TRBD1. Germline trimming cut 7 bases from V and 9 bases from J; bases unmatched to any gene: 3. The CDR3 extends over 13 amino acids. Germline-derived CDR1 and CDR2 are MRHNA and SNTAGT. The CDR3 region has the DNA TGTGCCAGCAAGGGGACAGGGGTTTCACCCCTCCACTTT. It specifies CASKGTGVSPLHF.

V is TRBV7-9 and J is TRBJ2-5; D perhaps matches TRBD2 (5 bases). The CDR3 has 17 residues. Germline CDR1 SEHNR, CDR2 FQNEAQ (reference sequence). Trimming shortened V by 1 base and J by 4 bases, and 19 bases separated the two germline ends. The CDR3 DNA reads TGTGCCAGCAGCTTAGAACGTGGGAGCGGTATCGGAGAGACCCAGTACTTC. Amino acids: CASSLERGSGIGETQYF.

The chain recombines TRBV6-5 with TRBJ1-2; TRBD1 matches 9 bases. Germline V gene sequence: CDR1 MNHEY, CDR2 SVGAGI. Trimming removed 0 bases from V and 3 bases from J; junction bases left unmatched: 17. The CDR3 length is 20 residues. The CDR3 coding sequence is TGTGCCAGCAGTTACTCGATCTCTTTAGGGACAGGGCCAGAACACTATGGCTACACCTTC. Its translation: CASSYSISLGTGPEHYGYTF.

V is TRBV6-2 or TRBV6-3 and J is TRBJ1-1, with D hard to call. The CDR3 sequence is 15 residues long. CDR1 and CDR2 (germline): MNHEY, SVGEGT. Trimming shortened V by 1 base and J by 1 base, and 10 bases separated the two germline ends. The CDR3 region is CASSYYESGNTEAFF. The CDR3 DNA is TGTGCCAGCAGTTACTACGAAAGTGGGAACACTGAAGCTTTCTTT.

CDR3 coding DNA: TGTGCCAGCAGTCTCCGCACTACAGGGCCCTACGAGCAGTACTTC. It yields the protein CASSLRTTGPYEQYF. The chain couples TRBV28 to TRBJ2-7, with D possibly TRBD1 on 6 matching bases. V shed 5 bases and J shed 2 bases, with 16 bases lying between them. The CDR3 consists of 15 residues. CDR1 MDHEN and CDR2 SYDVKM come from the germline V gene.

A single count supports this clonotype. The CDR3 bases are TGCAGTGCTTACCTTAGCCTAGCGGGAGGCTCAGAGACCCAGTACTTC. Translated, it gives CSAYLSLAGGSETQYF. The chain carries TRBV20-1 and TRBJ2-5, with 11 nucleotides matching TRBD2. The CDR3 consists of 16 residues. Germline values: CDR1 DFQATT, CDR2 SNEGSKA (reference sequence). V shed 5 bases and J 4 bases; nucleotides not matched to a gene: 12.

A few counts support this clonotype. The CDR3 loop reads CAAGKAGYEQFF. In nucleotides, the CDR3 is TGTGCCGCCGGGAAAGCGGGTTATGAGCAGTTCTTC. The chain recombines TRBV24-1 with TRBJ2-1; possible D gene TRBD2, 6 bases. Germline CDR1 and CDR2: KGHDR and SFDVKD. This CDR3 region has 12 residues. The V and J ends lost 12 bases and 8 bases respectively, with 16 bases between them.

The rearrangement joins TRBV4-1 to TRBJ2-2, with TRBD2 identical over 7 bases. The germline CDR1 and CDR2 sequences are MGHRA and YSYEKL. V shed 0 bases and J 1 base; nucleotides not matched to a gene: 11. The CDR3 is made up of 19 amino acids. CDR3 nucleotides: TGCGCCAGCAGCCAAGAGGGGTGGCTAGCGGACTTGAACACCGGGGAGCTGTTTTTT. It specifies CASSQEGWLADLNTGELFF.

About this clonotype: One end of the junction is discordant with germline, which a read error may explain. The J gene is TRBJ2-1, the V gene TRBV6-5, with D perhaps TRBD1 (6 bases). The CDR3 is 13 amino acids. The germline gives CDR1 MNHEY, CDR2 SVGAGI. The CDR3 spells CASSPQGSNGQFF. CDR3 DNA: TGTGCCAGCAGCCCCCAGGGGAGCAATGGGCAGTTCTTC.

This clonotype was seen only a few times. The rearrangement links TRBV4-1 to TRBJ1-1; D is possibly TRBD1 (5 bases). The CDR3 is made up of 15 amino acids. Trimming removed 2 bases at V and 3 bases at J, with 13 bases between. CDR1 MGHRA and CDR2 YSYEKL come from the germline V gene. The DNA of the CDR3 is TGCGCCAGCAGCCAACTCTCGTTGGGGGACACTGAAGCTTTCTTT. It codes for CASSQLSLGDTEAFF.

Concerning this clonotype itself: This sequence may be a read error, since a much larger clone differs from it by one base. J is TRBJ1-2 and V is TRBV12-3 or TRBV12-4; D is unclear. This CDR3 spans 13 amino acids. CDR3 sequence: CASSLSNNHGYTF. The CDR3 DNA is TGTGCCAGCAGTTTATCTAATAACCATGGCTACACCTTC.

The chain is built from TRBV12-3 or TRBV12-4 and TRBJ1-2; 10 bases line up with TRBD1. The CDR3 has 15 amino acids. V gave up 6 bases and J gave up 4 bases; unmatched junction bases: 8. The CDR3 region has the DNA TGTGCCAGCAGGAGAGGACAGGGGGTGTCCTATGGCTACACCTTC. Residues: CASRRGQGVSYGYTF.

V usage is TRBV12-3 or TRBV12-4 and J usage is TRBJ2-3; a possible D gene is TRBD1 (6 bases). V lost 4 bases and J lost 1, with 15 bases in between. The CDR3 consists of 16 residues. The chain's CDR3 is CASSSPERTGTDTQYF. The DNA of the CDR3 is TGTGCCAGCAGTTCTCCTGAGCGGACAGGCACAGATACGCAGTATTTT.

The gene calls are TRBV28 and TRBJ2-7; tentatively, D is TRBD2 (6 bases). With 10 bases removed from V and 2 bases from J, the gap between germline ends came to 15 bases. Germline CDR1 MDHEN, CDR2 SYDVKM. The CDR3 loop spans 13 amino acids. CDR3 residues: CATGEAETYEQYF. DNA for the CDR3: TGTGCCACCGGGGAGGCAGAGACCTACGAGCAGTACTTC. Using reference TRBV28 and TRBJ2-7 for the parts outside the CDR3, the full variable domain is DVKVTQSSRYLVKRTGEKVFLECVQDMDHENMFWYRQDPGLGLRLIYFSYDVKMKEKGDIPEGYSVSREKKERFSLILESASTNQTSMYLCATGEAETYEQYFGPGTRLTVT.

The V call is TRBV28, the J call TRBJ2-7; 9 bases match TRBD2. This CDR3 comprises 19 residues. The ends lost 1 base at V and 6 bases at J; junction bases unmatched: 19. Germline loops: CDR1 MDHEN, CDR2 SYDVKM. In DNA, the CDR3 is TGTGCCAGCAGTTTATTTTTCGGGCGGGAGGGCATCAACTCCCGCGAGCAGTACTTC. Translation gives CASSLFFGREGINSREQYF.